What follows are 26 T cell receptor beta chains derived from one specimen sequenced in a study of monozygotic twins with inflammatory bowel disease. TCRdb re-analyzed the 5' RACE reads; it lists each CDR3 protein once, without DNA. Its listing shows about 380,000 distinct CDR3 sequences. Material: blood. These receptors were collected from a human donor with ulcerative colitis or Crohn's disease, or a healthy co-twin of an affected twin (not recorded which).

The V and J genes are TRBV7-9 and TRBJ2-7; checking the TCRdb D call of TRBD1 is not possible without DNA. This CDR3 contains 15 residues. Looked up from germline, CDR1 is SEHNR and CDR2 is FQNEAQ (reference sequence). The CDR3 here is CASSPGQGVVYEQYF.

J is TRBJ2-7 and V is TRBV19. The CDR3 runs to 15 residues. Germline CDR1 and CDR2: LNHDA and SQIVND (reference sequence). The chain's CDR3 is CASSIDLGVDYEQYF. The variable domain in full, with the rest retrieved from reference TRBV19 and TRBJ2-7, is DGGITQSPKYLFRKEGQNVTLSCEQNLNHDAMYWYRQDPGQGLRLIYYSQIVNDFQKGDIAEGYSVSREKKESFPLTVTSAQKNPTAFYLCASSIDLGVDYEQYFGPGTRLTVT.

The rearrangement uses TRBV18 and TRBJ1-1; lacking DNA, the TRBD1 call made by TCRdb goes unchecked. Germline loops: CDR1 KGHSH, CDR2 LQKENI. The CDR3 loop spans 14 amino acids. The CDR3 is CASSPDRGHTEAFF.

The chain recombines TRBV4-3 with TRBJ1-6; the D call of TRBD1 rests on TCRdb alone, since no DNA is present to check it. Germline-derived CDR1 and CDR2 are LGHNA and YSLEER. The length of the CDR3 is 16 residues. The chain's CDR3 is CASSQNGGSYNSPLHF.

This chain joins TRBV6-2 or TRBV6-3 and TRBJ2-2; TCRdb's D gene call, TRBD2, goes unchecked for lack of DNA. Germline V gene sequence: CDR1 MNHEY, CDR2 SVGEGT. This CDR3 has 12 amino acids. The CDR3 loop is CASSDPPGELFF.

The rearrangement joins TRBV12-3 or TRBV12-4 to TRBJ2-7; the D gene TCRdb calls, TRBD1, cannot be checked with no DNA. CDR3 length equals 18 residues. The CDR3 spells CASSRTSVPTGIGDEQYF.

V gene TRBV29-1 combines with J gene TRBJ1-2; the TRBD1 assignment by TCRdb is unverifiable without DNA. CDR3 length equals 13 residues. The germline V gene encodes CDR1 SQVTM and CDR2 ANQGSEA. CDR3 sequence: CSVGGQGAQGYTF.

V is TRBV20-1 and J is TRBJ1-2; TCRdb picks TRBD1, but there is no DNA to check that call. The CDR3 runs 13 residues. Germline V gene data show CDR1 as DFQATT and CDR2 as SNEGSKA (reference sequence). CDR3 amino acids: CSKQDMGIYGYTF.

The chain joins TRBV4-1 to TRBJ1-1. Germline V gene sequence: CDR1 MGHRA, CDR2 YSYEKL. The CDR3 contains 16 residues. CDR3 protein: CASSQDNLRRNTEAFF.

The chain has TRBV4-1 and TRBJ2-7; absent DNA, TCRdb's TRBD1 call cannot be checked. Looked up from germline, CDR1 is MGHRA and CDR2 is YSYEKL. This CDR3 is 15 amino acids long. Here the CDR3 reads CASRPGPGRAYEQYF.

The V gene is TRBV28, the J gene TRBJ1-1. The CDR3 is 14 amino acids. Germline V gene data show CDR1 as MDHEN and CDR2 as SYDVKM. The CDR3 reads CASSLWGSGTEAFF.

The chain links TRBV9 to TRBJ2-3; TCRdb picks TRBD2, but there is no DNA to check that call. The germline CDR1 and CDR2 sequences are SGDLS and YYNGEE. CDR3 size: 14 residues. The CDR3: CASSVGGGEDTQYF.

The chain has TRBV7-3 and TRBJ1-3; there is no DNA to check the TCRdb D call of TRBD1. This CDR3 is built from 13 residues. The germline V gene has CDR1 SGHTA and CDR2 FQGTGA. This chain's CDR3 is CASRREPGGTIYF.

CDR3 residues: CASSRDRAADTQYF. The rearrangement links TRBV6-2 or TRBV6-3 to TRBJ2-3; TCRdb gives TRBD1 as the D gene, but with no DNA this cannot be confirmed. The CDR3 has 14 residues. Per germline, CDR1 MNHEY and CDR2 SVGEGT.

This chain joins TRBV6-1 and TRBJ2-7; no DNA is available, so the TRBD2 call from TCRdb remains unchecked. The CDR3 runs 14 residues. Germline loops: CDR1 MNHNS, CDR2 SASEGT. CDR3 in amino acids: CATVLAGGSYEQYF.

The chain uses TRBV7-2 and TRBJ1-2; the TCRdb call, TRBD1, lacks DNA for checking. Germline CDR1 SGHTA, CDR2 FQGNSA. The CDR3 runs 16 residues. The chain's CDR3 is CASSQFAGTGNYGYTF.

The J gene is TRBJ1-2, the V gene TRBV20-1; the TCRdb D gene call, TRBD1, has no DNA to confirm it. This CDR3 is built from 16 residues. Per the germline V gene, CDR1 is DFQATT and CDR2 is SNEGSKA (reference sequence). The CDR3 loop reads CSAREDTGPRLYGYTF.

CDR3 sequence reads: CASSRTPGTSTDTQYF. The chain joins TRBV7-8 to TRBJ2-3; TCRdb's D call of TRBD1 is untestable without DNA. CDR3 length: 16 residues. Germline CDR1 SGHVS, CDR2 FQNEAQ.

CDR3: CASSLSQGGHGYTF. The chain recombines TRBV7-9 with TRBJ1-2. This CDR3 has 14 residues. CDR1 and CDR2 (germline): SEHNR, FQNEAQ (reference sequence).

V is TRBV4-2 and J is TRBJ2-3; without DNA, the TCRdb call of TRBD2 cannot be checked. CDR3 length: 16 amino acids. The germline gives CDR1 LGHNA, CDR2 YNFKEQ. CDR3 amino acids: CASSQGGLGSPNTQYF.

The chain is built from TRBV20-1 and TRBJ1-4. CDR3 length equals 13 residues. Germline CDR1 and CDR2: DFQATT and SNEGSKA (reference sequence). The CDR3 reads CSAGGRVQEKLFF.

V and J are TRBV6-5 and TRBJ2-1; TCRdb names TRBD1, which stays unverified in the absence of DNA. The CDR3 runs to 18 residues. Germline values: CDR1 MNHEY, CDR2 SVGAGI. The CDR3 sequence: CASSYDLRRRGYYNEQFF.

V and J are TRBV29-1 and TRBJ1-4; TCRdb gives TRBD1 as the D gene, but with no DNA this cannot be confirmed. The CDR3 consists of 14 residues. Looked up from germline, CDR1 is SQVTM and CDR2 is ANQGSEA. CDR3 in amino acids: CSVLEVWPPGKLFF.

The chain couples TRBV20-1 to TRBJ1-5; the TCRdb call, TRBD1, lacks DNA for checking. Looked up from germline, CDR1 is DFQATT and CDR2 is SNEGSKA (reference sequence). The CDR3 is 16 amino acids. CDR3 protein: CSARRVGQGANQPQHF.

The chain employs TRBV7-9 and TRBJ1-6; TCRdb returns TRBD1, unconfirmable since there is no DNA. Germline lookup yields CDR1 SEHNR and CDR2 FQNEAQ (reference sequence). CDR3 length equals 14 residues. The CDR3 spells CASSLGGWGSPLHF.

This chain uses TRBV5-1 with TRBJ2-7; the D gene TCRdb calls, TRBD1, cannot be checked with no DNA. Germline CDR1 reads SGHRS; CDR2 reads YFSETQ. The CDR3 length is 13 residues. The CDR3 loop is CASSLVDSYEQYF.